The clone carrying this T cell receptor beta chain turned up a few times. These data come from a study of CDR3 diversity in severe acne. TCRdb analysed the PCR reads with MiXCR anew, one entry per CDR3 protein. The sample lists approximately 90,000 distinct CDR3 sequences, less than 65% occurring once. V dropped 3 bases and J dropped 5 bases, with 14 bases sitting between them. Germline V gives CDR1 SGDLS, CDR2 YYNGEE. This CDR3 is built from 14 residues. Material for sequencing was blood. This sequence originates from a male donor with severe acne vulgaris. The V gene is TRBV9, the J gene TRBJ2-5, with D possibly matching TRBD2 (6 bases). CDR3 DNA: TGTGCCAGCAGCGCGGAGGACGGAGGGGAGACCCAGTACTTC. This encodes CASSAEDGGETQYF.